This TCR beta chain comes out of a study of T cell changes during pregnancy in multiple sclerosis. Repertoires were generated with immunoSEQ multiplex PCR, while TCRdb's copy carries only in-frame clones and drops some. The sample has 30,000 or so clones, about nine tenths seen once. The CDR3 spans 12 residues. The germline V gene has CDR1 MDHEN and CDR2 SYDVKM. The V gene lost 5 bases and the J gene lost 8 bases, with 12 bases spanning the gap. Source: CD8+ T cells from peripheral blood mononuclear cells, taken after pregnancy. This chain links TRBV28 with TRBJ1-1; no firm D call. The sequence was collected from a female donor with multiple sclerosis, enrolled in a pregnancy study. The CDR3 DNA reads as TGTGCCAGCAGTGGGCGGCGGGGAGAAGCTTTCTTT. Its translation: CASSGRRGEAFF.